This T cell receptor (beta chain) was captured by sequencing in a study of early stage breast cancer tumors. Study background: Around 10-fold was the mean read coverage per sample. Study findings and constraints: Comparing each tissue with blood distinguished tumor from normal in about 90% of the 16 patients.

Sequencing was performed with immunoSEQ multiplex PCR; in TCRdb, only in-frame clones are kept and a portion is missing. The top ten clones hold over 9.5% of a sample with about 9,100 clones, roughly 64% of them seen once. Regarding this clone: Its antigen is unidentified.

The source is a person between 55 and 69 years old with breast cancer. Sequenced input: breast tumor tissue.

The CDR3: CASSQEGLAGHYEQYF. The CDR3, as DNA: TGCGCCAGCAGCCAAGAAGGACTAGCGGGGCACTACGAGCAGTACTTC. The rearrangement joins TRBV4-1 to TRBJ2-7; 12 bases are shared with TRBD2. Germline V gene data show CDR1 as MGHRA and CDR2 as YSYEKL. The V gene end was trimmed by 0 bases and the J gene end by 3 bases; junction bases not matched to a gene: 3. The CDR3 is 16 amino acids.